This T cell receptor beta chain was sequenced in a study of blood T cell repertoires in COVID-19 (dated by TCRdb to the early 2020s). Notes on the research overall: Samples from collaborators originated in the United States, Italy and Spain and spanned both the acute and convalescent phases of COVID-19. The prospective study material was composed of cDNA or gDNA derived from T cells, B-cell-depleted T cells, or PBMCs. HLA class I and class II types, where available, came from metadata supplied by the sample provider rather than from assay-based typing. The repertoires were released in a freely available public database intended as a resource for research on the immune response to SARS-CoV-2. Samples were obtained from the ongoing ImmuneRACE study (first 160 participants) and from over 1,000 subjects provided by 6 global collaborators. A de-identified subject ID, COVID-19 status, age in years and sex were almost always included in the sample metadata. The dataset comprised deeply sampled blood TCRbeta repertoires from subjects exposed to, actively infected with, or recovered from COVID-19. Points the paper makes about the study in general: Clinical and demographic metadata were provided uncurated, with the amount varying by source and participant.

TCRbeta CDR3 regions were amplified from genomic DNA by means of the immunoSEQ Assay, a bias-controlled multiplex PCR. As for the original processing: The number of nucleated cells in each sample was estimated from the amplification of reference gene primers within the assay. To quantify the absolute abundance of each unique TCRbeta CDR3 rearrangement, sequence reads were collapsed and filtered. Productive Simpson clonality was computed per sample as the square root of Simpson's diversity index over productive rearrangements. The immuneACCESS repertoire file appears here via TCRdb, limited to in-frame rearrangements. These files lack a portion of the clones; in checked studies, under half of the deficit traces to unresolved V genes, and the cause of the others is not known. V and J calls and clone size are as listed in that table; D and trimming were resolved from the DNA. The sample table shows over 250,000 clones, and roughly 80% are seen once. The ten most abundant clones make up around 3.9% of the sample.

The germline V gene (reference sequence) gives CDR1 as SEHNR and CDR2 as FQNEAQ. Including cysteine and phenylalanine, the CDR3 has 14 amino acids. The kept DNA is CDR3 alone, 42 bases in frame from the first base. V and J are truncated by 5 bases and 4 bases respectively, leaving an intervening sequence of 14 bases. About this clone itself: What antigen it recognizes has not been identified. No much larger clone exists at a distance of one base, and base qualities are not known.

In the prospective study, participants were roughly 18 to 100 years old, resided in about two dozen geographic areas of the United States, and were enrolled through a virtual design. In the prospective study, cohorts were assigned on the basis of participant-reported clinical history obtained from a screening survey and a study questionnaire. In the prospective study, mobile phlebotomists collected whole blood, serum and a nasopharyngeal or oropharyngeal swab from each participant. Participants in the prospective study had the option to provide additional blood draws and questionnaires over an approximately 2-month period. Prospective study blood samples were shipped either frozen or at room temperature before DNA extraction.

The specimen sequenced was PBMCs or T cells enriched from blood (not recorded which). Here the chain combines TRBV7-9 and TRBJ1-2; TRBD1 is perhaps the D gene, given 5 matching bases. The source is a man aged 25 to 45 with acute COVID-19. The bases read TGTGCCAGCAGCCCCAGGGATAACCTCTATGGCTACACCTTC. The encoded protein is CASSPRDNLYGYTF.